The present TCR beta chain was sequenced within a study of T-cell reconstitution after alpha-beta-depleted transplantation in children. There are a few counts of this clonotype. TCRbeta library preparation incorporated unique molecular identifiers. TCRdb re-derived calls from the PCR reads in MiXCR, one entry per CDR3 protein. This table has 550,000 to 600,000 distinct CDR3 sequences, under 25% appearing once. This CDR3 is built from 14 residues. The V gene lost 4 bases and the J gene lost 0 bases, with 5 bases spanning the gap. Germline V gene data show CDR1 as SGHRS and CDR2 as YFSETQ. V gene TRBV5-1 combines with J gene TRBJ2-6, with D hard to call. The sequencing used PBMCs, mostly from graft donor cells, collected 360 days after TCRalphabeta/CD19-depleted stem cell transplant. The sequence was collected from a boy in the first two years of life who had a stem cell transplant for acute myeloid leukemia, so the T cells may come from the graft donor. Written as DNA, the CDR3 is TGCGCCAGCAGCGTAAGCTCTGGGGCCAACGTCCTGACTTTC. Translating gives CASSVSSGANVLTF. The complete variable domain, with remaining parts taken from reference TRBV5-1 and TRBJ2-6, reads KAGVTQTPRYLIKTRGQQVTLSCSPISGHRSVSWYQQTPGQGLQFLFEYFSETQRNKGNFPGRFSGRQFSNSRSEMNVSTLELGDSALYLCASSVSSGANVLTFGAGSRLTVL.